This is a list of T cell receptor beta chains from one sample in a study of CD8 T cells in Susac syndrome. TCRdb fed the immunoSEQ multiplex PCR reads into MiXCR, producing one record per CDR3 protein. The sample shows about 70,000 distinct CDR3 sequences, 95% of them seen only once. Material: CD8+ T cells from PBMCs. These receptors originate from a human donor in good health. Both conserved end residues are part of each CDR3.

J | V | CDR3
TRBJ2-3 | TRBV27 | CASSLIPGRLTDTQYF
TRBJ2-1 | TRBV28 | CASSLRGGGTTQFF
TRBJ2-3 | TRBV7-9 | CASSSVADTQYF
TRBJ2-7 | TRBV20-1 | CSAKSPASYEQYF
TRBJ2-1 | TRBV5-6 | CASSLRGGRNEQFF
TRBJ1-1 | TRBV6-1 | CASKGLHERNTEAFF
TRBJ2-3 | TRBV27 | CASRFGLADTQYF
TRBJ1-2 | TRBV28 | CASSLGGTGYGYTF
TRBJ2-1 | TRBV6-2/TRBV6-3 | CASSYGRDRVWNEQFF
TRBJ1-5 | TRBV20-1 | CSASELGEPQHF
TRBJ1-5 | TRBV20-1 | CSASDSYNQPQHF
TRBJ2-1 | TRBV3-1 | CASLAESGHEQFF
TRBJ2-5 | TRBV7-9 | CASSAREETQYF
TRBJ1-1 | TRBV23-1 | CASSQRTGLGEAFF
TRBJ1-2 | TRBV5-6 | CASSLGQAGYTF